This T cell receptor beta chain was recorded in a study of CD8+ T cells in alopecia areata. Germline V CDR1 and CDR2: SGHNT, YYREEE (reference sequence). The CDR3 has 13 residues. Trimming stripped 0 bases from V and 8 bases from J, with 9 bases between. As the sequencing template, cDNA was produced by extracting RNA and reverse transcribing it. Measured with immunoSEQ multiplex PCR; TCRdb has only the in-frame clones, and not every one. The table has around 150,000 clones, about 60% seen once. This clone was counted between two and nine times. The sequenced sample consisted of CD4+ T cells sorted from blood. The chain recombines TRBV5-4 with TRBJ2-1; D remains unclear. The sequence derives from a human donor in good health. CDR3 DNA sequence: TGTGCCAGCAGCTTGGAGGTCGCGGATGAGCAGTTCTTC. Its protein is CASSLEVADEQFF.